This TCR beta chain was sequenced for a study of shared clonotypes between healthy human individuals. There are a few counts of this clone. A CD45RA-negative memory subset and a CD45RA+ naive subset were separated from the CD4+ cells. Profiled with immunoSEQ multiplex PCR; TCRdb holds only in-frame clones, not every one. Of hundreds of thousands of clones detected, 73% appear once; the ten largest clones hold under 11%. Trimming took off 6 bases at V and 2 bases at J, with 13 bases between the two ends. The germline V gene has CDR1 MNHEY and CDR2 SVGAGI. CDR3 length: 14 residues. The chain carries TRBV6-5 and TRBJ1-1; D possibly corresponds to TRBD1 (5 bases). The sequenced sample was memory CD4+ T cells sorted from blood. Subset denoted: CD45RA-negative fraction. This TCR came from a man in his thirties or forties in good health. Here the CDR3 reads CASSLGAPNTEAFF. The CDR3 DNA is TGTGCCAGCAGCCTAGGGGCCCCCAACACTGAAGCTTTCTTT.